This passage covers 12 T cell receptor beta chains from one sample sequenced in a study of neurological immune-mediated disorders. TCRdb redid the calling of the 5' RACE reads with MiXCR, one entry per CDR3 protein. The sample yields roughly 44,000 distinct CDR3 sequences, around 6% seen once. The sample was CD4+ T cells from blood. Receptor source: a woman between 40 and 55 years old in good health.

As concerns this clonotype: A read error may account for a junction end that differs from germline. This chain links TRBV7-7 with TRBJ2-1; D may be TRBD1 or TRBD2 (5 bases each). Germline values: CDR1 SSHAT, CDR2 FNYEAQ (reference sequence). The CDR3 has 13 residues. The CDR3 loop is CASSSSAPGLLLF. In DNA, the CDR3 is TGTGCCAGCAGCTCCTCCGCGCCGGGGCTATTGTTATTC.

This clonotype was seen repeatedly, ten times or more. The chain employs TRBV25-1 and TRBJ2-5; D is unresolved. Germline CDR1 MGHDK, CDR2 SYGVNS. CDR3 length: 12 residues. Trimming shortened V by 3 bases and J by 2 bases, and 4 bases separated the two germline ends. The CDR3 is CASSEQQETQYF. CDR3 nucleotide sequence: TGTGCCAGCAGTGAGCAGCAAGAGACCCAGTACTTC.

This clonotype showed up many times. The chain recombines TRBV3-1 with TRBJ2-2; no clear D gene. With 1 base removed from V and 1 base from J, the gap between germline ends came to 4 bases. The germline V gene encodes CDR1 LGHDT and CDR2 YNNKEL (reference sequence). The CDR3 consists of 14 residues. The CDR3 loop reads CASSQAKNTGELFF. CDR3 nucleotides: TGTGCCAGCAGCCAAGCTAAGAACACCGGGGAGCTGTTTTTT.

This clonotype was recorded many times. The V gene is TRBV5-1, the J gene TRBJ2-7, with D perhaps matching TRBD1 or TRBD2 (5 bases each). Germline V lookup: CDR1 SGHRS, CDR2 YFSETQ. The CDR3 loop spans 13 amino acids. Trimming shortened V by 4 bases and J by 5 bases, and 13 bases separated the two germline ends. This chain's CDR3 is CASSPGPGDEQYF. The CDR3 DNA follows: TGCGCCAGCAGCCCGGGACCGGGTGACGAGCAGTACTTC.

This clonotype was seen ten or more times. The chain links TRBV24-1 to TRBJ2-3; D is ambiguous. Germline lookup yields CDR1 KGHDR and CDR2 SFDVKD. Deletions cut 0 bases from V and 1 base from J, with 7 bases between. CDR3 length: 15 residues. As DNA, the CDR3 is TGTGCCACCAGTGATTTGAACACTCGCACAGATACGCAGTATTTT. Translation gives CATSDLNTRTDTQYF.

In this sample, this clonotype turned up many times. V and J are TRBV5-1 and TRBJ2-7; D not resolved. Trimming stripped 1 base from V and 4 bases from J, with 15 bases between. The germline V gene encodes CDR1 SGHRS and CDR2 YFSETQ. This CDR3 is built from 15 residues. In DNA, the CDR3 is TGCGCCAGCAGCTTGATCGTGGGCGGAAGTTACGAGCAGTACTTC. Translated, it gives CASSLIVGGSYEQYF. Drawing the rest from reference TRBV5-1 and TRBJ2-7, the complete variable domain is KAGVTQTPRYLIKTRGQQVTLSCSPISGHRSVSWYQQTPGQGLQFLFEYFSETQRNKGNFPGRFSGRQFSNSRSEMNVSTLELGDSALYLCASSLIVGGSYEQYFGPGTRLTVT.

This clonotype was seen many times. This CDR3 reads CASSPRLAGGPATQYF. CDR3 bases: TGTGCCAGCAGTCCAAGACTAGCGGGAGGGCCGGCTACGCAGTATTTT. The genes are TRBV28 and TRBJ2-3; 14 bases agree with TRBD2. CDR3 length: 16 amino acids. Germline CDR1 and CDR2: MDHEN and SYDVKM. Trimming cost V 5 bases and J 8 bases; bases outside gene matches: 9.

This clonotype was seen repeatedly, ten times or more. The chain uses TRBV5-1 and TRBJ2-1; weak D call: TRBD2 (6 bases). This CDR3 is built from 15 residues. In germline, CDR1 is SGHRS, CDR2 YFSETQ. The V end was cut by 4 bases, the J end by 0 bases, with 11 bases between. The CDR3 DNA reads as TGCGCCAGCAGCCCGGAGGGGAGCTCCTACAATGAGCAGTTCTTC. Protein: CASSPEGSSYNEQFF.

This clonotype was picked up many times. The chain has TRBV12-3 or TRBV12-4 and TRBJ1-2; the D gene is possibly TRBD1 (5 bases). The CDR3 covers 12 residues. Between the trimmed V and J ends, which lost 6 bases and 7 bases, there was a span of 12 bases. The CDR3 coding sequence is TGTGCCAGCAGCCTTCTTGGGGGTGGCTACACCTTC. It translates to CASSLLGGGYTF.

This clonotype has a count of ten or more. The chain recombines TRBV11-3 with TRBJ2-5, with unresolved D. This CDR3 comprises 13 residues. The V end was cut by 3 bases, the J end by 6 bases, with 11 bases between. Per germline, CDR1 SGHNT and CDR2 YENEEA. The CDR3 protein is CASSLGHSQTQYF. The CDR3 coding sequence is TGTGCCAGCAGCTTGGGCCATTCCCAGACCCAGTACTTC.

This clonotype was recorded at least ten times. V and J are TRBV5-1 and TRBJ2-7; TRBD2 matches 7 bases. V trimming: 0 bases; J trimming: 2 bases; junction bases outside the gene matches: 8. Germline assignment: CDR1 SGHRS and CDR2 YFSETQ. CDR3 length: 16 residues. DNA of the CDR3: TGCGCCAGCAGCTTGGAATCCAGCGGGGCGACCTACGAGCAGTACTTC. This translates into CASSLESSGATYEQYF. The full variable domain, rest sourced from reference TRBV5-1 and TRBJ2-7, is KAGVTQTPRYLIKTRGQQVTLSCSPISGHRSVSWYQQTPGQGLQFLFEYFSETQRNKGNFPGRFSGRQFSNSRSEMNVSTLELGDSALYLCASSLESSGATYEQYFGPGTRLTVT.

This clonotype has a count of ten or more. CDR3 DNA sequence: TGCAGCGTTCGGGACGGGGAAGAGACCCAGTACTTC. It encodes CSVRDGEETQYF. The chain employs TRBV29-1 and TRBJ2-5; tentatively, D is TRBD1 or TRBD2 (5 bases each). CDR1 and CDR2 (germline): SQVTM, ANQGSEA. This CDR3 has 12 amino acids. The V and J ends lost 5 bases and 3 bases respectively, with 10 bases between them.